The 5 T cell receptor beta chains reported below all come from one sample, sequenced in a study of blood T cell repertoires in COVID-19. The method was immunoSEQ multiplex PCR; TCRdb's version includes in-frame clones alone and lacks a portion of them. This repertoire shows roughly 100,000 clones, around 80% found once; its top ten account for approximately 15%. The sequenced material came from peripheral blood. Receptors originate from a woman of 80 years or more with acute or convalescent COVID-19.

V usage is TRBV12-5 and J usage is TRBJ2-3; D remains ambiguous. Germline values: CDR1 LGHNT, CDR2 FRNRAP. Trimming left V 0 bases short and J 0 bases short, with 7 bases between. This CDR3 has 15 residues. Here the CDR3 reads CASGLVLSSTDTQYF. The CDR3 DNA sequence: TGTGCTAGTGGTTTGGTACTTTCTAGCACAGATACGCAGTATTTT.

The CDR3 here is CASSPLSGQPQHF. DNA of the CDR3: TGTGCCAGCAGCCCCTTGTCCGGTCAGCCCCAGCATTTT. The V gene is TRBV7-2, the J gene TRBJ1-5; D remains unclear. The CDR3 loop spans 13 amino acids. V lost 5 bases to trimming and J lost 6 bases, with 11 bases between them. Germline loops: CDR1 SGHTA, CDR2 FQGNSA.

CDR3 nucleotides: TGTGCCAGCGGCGGGACAGGTAACTACGAGCAGTACTTC. As protein: CASGGTGNYEQYF. V is TRBV28 and J is TRBJ2-7, with 8 nucleotides matching TRBD1. Trimming at V came to 8 bases and at J to 3 bases, leaving 6 bases not matched to a gene. Germline CDR1 and CDR2: MDHEN and SYDVKM. This CDR3 is built from 13 residues.

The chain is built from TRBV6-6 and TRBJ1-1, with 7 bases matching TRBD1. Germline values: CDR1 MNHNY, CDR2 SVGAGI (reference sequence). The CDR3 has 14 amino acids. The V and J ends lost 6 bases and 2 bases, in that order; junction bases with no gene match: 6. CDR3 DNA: TGTGCCAGCAGCCCGGGACAGCCTAACACTGAAGCTTTCTTT. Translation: CASSPGQPNTEAFF.

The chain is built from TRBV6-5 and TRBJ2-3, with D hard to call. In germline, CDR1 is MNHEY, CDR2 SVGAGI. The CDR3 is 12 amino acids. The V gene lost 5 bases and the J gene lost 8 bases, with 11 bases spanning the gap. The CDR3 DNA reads TGTGCCAGCAGTCTCACTACGGGTACGCAGTATTTT. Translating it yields CASSLTTGTQYF.